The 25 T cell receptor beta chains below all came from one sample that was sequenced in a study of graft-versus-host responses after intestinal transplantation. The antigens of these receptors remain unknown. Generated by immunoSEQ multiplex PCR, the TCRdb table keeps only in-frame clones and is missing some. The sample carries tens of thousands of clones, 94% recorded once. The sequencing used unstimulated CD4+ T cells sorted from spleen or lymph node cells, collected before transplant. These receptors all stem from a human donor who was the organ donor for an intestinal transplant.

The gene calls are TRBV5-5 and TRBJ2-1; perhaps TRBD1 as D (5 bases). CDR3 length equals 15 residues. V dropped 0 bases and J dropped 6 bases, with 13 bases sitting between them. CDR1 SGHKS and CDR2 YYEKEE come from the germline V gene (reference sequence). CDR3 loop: CASSLGQGNFNEQFF. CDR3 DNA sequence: TGTGCCAGCAGCTTGGGGCAGGGCAATTTCAATGAGCAGTTCTTC.

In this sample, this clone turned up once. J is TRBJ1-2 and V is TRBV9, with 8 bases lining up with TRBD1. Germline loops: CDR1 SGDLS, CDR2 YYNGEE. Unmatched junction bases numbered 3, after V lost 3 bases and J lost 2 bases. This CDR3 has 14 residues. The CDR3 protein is CASSARQGNYGYTF. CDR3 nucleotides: TGTGCCAGCAGCGCCAGACAGGGGAACTATGGCTACACCTTC.

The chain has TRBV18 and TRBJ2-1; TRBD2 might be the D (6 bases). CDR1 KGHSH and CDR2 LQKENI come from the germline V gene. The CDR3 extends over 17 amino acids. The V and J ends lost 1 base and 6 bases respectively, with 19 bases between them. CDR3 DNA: TGTGCCAGCTCACCACAGAGAGCGGGCCAGTCAGGCAATGAGCAGTTCTTC. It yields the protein CASSPQRAGQSGNEQFF. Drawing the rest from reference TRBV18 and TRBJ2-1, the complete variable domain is NAGVMQNPRHLVRRRGQEARLRCSPMKGHSHVYWYRQLPEEGLKFMVYLQKENIIDESGMPKERFSAEFPKEGPSILRIQQVVRGDSAAYFCASSPQRAGQSGNEQFFGPGTRLTVL.

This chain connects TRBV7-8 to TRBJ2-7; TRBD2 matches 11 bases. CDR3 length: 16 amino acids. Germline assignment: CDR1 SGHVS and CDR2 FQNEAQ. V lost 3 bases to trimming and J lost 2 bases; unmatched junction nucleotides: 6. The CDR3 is CASSFGTSGSPYEQYF. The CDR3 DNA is TGTGCCAGCAGCTTTGGGACTAGCGGTTCCCCCTACGAGCAGTACTTC.

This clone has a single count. Written as DNA, the CDR3 is TGTGCCATCAGTGAGGGACAGCTGATCAGGGGCAATCAGCCCCAGCATTTT. It encodes CAISEGQLIRGNQPQHF. V usage is TRBV10-3 and J usage is TRBJ1-5; the D gene is possibly TRBD1 (6 bases). The V gene's germline CDR1 is ENHRY and CDR2 SYGVKD. With 2 bases removed from V and 2 bases from J, the gap between germline ends came to 16 bases. The CDR3 consists of 17 residues.

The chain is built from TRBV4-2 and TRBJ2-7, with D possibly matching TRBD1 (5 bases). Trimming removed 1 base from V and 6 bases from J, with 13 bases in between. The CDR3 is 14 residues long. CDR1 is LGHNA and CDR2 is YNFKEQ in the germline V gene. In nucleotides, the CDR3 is TGTGCCAGCAGCCAAGCGACAGCGAACGGCGAGCAGTACTTC. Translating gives CASSQATANGEQYF.

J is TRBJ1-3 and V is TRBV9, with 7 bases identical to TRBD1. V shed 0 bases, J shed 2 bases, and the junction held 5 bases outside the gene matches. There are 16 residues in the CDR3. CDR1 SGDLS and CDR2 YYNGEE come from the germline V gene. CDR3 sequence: CASSVAWTGAGNTIYF. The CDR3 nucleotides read TGTGCCAGCAGCGTAGCTTGGACAGGCGCTGGAAACACCATATATTTT.

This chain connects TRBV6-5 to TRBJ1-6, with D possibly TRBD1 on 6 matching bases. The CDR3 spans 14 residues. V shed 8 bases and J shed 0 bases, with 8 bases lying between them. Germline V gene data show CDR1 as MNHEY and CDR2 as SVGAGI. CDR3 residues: CASGGPSYNSPLHF. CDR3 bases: TGTGCCAGCGGGGGGCCCTCCTATAATTCACCCCTCCACTTT.

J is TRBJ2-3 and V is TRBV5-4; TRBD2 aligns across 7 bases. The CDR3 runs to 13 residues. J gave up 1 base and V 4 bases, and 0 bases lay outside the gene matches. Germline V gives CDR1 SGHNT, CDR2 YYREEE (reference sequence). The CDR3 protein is CASSGGGTDTQYF. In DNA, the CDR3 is TGTGCCAGCAGCGGGGGGGGCACAGATACGCAGTATTTT.

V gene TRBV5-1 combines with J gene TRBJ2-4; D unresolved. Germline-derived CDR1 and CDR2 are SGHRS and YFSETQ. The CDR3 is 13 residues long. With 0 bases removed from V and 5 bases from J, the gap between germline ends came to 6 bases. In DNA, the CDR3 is TGCGCCAGCAGCTTGGCGTCGGAAAACATTCAGTACTTC. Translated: CASSLASENIQYF.

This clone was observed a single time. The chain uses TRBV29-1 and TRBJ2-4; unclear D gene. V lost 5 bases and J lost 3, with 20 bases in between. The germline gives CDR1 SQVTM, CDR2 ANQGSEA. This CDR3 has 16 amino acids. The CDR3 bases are TGCAGCGTTAGAACACATGACACCGCAATCAAAAACATTCAGTACTTC. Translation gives CSVRTHDTAIKNIQYF.

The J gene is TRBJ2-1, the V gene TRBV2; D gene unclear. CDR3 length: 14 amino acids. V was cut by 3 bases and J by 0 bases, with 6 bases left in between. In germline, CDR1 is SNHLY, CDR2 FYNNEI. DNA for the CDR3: TGTGCCAGCAGTGAGGGAACCTCCTACAATGAGCAGTTCTTC. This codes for CASSEGTSYNEQFF. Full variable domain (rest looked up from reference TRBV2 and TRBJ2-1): EPEVTQTPSHQVTQMGQEVILRCVPISNHLYFYWYRQILGQKVEFLVSFYNNEISEKSEIFDDQFSVERPDGSNFTLKIRSTKLEDSAMYFCASSEGTSYNEQFFGPGTRLTVL.

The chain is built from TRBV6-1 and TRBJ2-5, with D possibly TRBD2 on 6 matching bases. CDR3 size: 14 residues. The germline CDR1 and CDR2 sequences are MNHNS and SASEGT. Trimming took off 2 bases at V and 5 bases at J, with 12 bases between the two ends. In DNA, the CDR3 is TGTGCCAGCAGTGAACCGGGGGTCTGGGAGACCCAGTACTTC. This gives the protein CASSEPGVWETQYF.

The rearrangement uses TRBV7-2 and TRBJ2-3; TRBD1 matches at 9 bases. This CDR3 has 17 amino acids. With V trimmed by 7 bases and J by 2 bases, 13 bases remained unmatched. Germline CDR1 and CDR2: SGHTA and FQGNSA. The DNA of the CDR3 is TGTGCCAGCACCCACAGGGGGCAAGGGATTTCCACAGATACGCAGTATTTT. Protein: CASTHRGQGISTDTQYF.

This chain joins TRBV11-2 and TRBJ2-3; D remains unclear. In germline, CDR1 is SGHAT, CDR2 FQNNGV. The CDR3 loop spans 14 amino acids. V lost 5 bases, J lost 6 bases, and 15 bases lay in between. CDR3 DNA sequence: TGTGCCAGCAGCCCTCGGGCCCTGGCGGATACGCAGTATTTT. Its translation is CASSPRALADTQYF.

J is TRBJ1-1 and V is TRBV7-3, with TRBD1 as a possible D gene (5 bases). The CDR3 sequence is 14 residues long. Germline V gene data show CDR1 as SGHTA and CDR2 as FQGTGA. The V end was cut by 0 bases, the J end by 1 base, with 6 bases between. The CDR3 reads CASSLTGANTEAFF. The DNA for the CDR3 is TGTGCCAGCAGCTTAACAGGGGCGAACACTGAAGCTTTCTTT. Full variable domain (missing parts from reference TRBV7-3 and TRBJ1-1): GAGVSQTPSNKVTEKGKYVELRCDPISGHTALYWYRQSLGQGPEFLIYFQGTGAADDSGLPNDRFFAVRPEGSVSTLKIQRTERGDSAVYLCASSLTGANTEAFFGQGTRLTVV.

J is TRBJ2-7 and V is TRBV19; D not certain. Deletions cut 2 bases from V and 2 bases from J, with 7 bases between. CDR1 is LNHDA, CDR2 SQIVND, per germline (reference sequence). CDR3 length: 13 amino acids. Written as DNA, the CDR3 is TGTGCCAGTAGTATACGGCTGGCCTACGAGCAGTACTTC. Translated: CASSIRLAYEQYF.

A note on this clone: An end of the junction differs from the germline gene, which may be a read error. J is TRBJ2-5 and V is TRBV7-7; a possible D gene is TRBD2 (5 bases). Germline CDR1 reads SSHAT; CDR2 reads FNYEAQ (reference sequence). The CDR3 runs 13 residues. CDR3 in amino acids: CASSLEGGETQYF. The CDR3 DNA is TGTGCTAGCAGCTTAGAGGGCGGAGAGACCCAGTACTTC.

Written as DNA, the CDR3 is TGTGCCAGCAGCTTCGGCGGGGTATACGAGCAGTACTTC. Protein: CASSFGGVYEQYF. The V call is TRBV7-2, the J call TRBJ2-7, with D perhaps matching TRBD2 (6 bases). Germline V lookup: CDR1 SGHTA, CDR2 FQGNSA. Between the trimmed V and J ends, which lost 3 bases and 4 bases, there was a span of 10 bases. The length of the CDR3 is 13 residues.

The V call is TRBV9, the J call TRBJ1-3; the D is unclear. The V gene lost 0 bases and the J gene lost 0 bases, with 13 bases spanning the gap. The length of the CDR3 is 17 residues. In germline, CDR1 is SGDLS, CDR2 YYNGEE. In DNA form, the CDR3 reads TGTGCCAGCAGCGTAGCGGGCGGGCTGAGCTCTGGAAACACCATATATTTT. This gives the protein CASSVAGGLSSGNTIYF.

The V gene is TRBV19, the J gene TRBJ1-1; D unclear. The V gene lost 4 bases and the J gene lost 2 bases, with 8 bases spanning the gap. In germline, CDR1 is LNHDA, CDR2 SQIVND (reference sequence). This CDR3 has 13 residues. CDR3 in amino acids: CASSRTVNTEAFF. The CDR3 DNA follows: TGTGCCAGTAGTAGGACGGTAAACACTGAAGCTTTCTTT.

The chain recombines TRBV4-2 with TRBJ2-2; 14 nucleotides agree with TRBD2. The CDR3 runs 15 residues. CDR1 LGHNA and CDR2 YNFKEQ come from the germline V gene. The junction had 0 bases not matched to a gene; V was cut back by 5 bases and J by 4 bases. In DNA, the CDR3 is TGTGCCAGCAGCGGACTAGCGGGGGGCACCGGGGAGCTGTTTTTT. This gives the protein CASSGLAGGTGELFF.

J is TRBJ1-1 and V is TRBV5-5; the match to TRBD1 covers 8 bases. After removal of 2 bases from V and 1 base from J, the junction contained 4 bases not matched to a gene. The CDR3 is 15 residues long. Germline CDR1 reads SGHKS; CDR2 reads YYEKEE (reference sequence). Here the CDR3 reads CASSFPGTGNTEAFF. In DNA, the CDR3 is TGTGCCAGCAGCTTCCCCGGGACAGGGAACACTGAAGCTTTCTTT.

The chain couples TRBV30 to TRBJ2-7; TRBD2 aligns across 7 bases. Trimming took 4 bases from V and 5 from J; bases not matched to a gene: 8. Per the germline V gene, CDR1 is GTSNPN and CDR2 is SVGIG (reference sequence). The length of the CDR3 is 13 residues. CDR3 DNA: TGTGCCTGGACCCCCGGGAGGAAGGACGAGCAGTACTTC. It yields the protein CAWTPGRKDEQYF.

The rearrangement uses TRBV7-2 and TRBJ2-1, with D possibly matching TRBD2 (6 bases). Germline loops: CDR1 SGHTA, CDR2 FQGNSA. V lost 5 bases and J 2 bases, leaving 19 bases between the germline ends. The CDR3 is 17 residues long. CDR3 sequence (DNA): TGTGCCAGCAGCCCGGTTGGCGGGGATGGGACCTACAATGAGCAGTTCTTC. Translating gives CASSPVGGDGTYNEQFF.